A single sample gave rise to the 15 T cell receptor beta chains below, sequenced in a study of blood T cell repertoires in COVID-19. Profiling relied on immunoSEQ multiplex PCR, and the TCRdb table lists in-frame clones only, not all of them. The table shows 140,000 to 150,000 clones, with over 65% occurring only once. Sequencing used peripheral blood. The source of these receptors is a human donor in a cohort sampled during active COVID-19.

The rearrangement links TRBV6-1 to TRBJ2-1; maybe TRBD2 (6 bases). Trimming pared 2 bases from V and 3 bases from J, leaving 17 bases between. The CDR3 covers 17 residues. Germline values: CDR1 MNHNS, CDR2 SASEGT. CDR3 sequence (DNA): TGTGCCAGCAGTGAATGGGGGGAAGCCCCTATCTACAATGAGCAGTTCTTC. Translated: CASSEWGEAPIYNEQFF.

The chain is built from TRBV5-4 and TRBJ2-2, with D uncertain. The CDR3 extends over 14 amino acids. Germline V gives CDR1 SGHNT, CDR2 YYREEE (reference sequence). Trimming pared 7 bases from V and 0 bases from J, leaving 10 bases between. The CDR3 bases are TGTGCCAGCCACCCGGGTACGAACACCGGGGAGCTGTTTTTT. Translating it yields CASHPGTNTGELFF.

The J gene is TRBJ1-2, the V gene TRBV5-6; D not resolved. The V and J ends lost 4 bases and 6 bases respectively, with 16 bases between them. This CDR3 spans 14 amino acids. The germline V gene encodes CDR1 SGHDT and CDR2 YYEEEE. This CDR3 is CASSREQGRHGYTF. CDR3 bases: TGTGCCAGCAGCCGGGAGCAAGGTCGCCATGGCTACACCTTC.

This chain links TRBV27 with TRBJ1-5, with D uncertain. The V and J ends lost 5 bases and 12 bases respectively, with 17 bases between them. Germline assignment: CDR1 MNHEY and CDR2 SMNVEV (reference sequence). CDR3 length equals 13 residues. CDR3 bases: TGTGCCAGCAGTCTCTCCCCTGACGGGGACCAGCATTTT. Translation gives CASSLSPDGDQHF.

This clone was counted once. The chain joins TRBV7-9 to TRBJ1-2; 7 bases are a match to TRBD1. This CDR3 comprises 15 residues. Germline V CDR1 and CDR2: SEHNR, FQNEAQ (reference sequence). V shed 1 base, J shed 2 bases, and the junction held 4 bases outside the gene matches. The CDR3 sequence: CASSLGQGLNYGYTF. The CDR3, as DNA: TGTGCCAGCAGCTTAGGACAGGGATTAAACTATGGCTACACCTTC. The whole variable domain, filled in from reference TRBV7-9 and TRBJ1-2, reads DTGVSQNPRHKITKRGQNVTFRCDPISEHNRLYWYRQTLGQGPEFLTYFQNEAQLEKSRLLSDRFSAERPKGSFSTLEIQRTEQGDSAMYLCASSLGQGLNYGYTFGSGTRLTVV.

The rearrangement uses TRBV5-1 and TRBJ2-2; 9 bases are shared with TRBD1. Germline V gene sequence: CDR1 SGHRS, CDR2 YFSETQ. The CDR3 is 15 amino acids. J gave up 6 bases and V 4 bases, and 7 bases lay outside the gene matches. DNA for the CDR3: TGCGCCAGCAGCCCCGGGACAGGGTATGCCGGGGAGCTGTTTTTT. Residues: CASSPGTGYAGELFF.

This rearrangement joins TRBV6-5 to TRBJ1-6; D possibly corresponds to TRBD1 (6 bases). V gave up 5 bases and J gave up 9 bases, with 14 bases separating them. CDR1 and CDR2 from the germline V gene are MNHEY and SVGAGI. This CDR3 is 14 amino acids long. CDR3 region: CASSPRTESSPLHF. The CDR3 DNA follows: TGTGCCAGCAGTCCCAGGACAGAGAGTTCACCCCTCCACTTT.

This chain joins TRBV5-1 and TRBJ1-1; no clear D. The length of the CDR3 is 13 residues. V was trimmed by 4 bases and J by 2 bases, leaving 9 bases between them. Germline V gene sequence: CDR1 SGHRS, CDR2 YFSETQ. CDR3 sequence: CASSPQINTEAFF. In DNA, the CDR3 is TGCGCCAGCAGCCCCCAGATAAACACTGAAGCTTTCTTT.

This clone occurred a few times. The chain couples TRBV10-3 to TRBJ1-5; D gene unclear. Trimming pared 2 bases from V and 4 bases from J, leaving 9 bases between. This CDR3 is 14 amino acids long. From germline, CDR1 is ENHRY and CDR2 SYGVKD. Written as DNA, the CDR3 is TGTGCCATCAGTGAGGAGGCAGTTAATCAGCCCCAGCATTTT. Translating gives CAISEEAVNQPQHF.

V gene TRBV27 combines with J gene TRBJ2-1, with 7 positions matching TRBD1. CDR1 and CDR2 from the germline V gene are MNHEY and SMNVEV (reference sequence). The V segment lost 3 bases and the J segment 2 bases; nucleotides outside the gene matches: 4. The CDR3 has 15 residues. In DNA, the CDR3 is TGTGCCAGCAGTTTGAGGACAGGCACCTACAATGAGCAGTTCTTC. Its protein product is CASSLRTGTYNEQFF.

As DNA, the CDR3 is TGTGCCAGTAGTACCATAGCGGGGGCGGAGCAGTTCTTC. Amino acid sequence: CASSTIAGAEQFF. This chain connects TRBV19 to TRBJ2-1, with 9 nucleotides matching TRBD2. The CDR3 loop spans 13 amino acids. After removal of 4 bases from V and 10 bases from J, the junction contained 5 bases not matched to a gene. Germline V CDR1 and CDR2: LNHDA, SQIVND (reference sequence).

CDR3 loop: CASSQIGTQSEAFF. In nucleotides, the CDR3 is TGTGCCAGCAGCCAGATCGGGACTCAAAGTGAAGCTTTCTTT. The chain uses TRBV3-1 (or the pseudogene TRBV3-2) and TRBJ1-1; D is possibly TRBD1 (5 bases). V was trimmed by 3 bases and J by 7 bases, leaving 15 bases between them. There are 14 residues in the CDR3. The V gene's germline CDR1 is LGHDT and CDR2 YNNKEL (reference sequence).

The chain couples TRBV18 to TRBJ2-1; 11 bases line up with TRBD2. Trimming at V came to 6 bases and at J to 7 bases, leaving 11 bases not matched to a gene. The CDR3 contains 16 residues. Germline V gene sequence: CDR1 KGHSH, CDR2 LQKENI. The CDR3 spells CASSGFSGGDLNEQFF. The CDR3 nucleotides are TGTGCCAGCTCTGGATTTAGCGGGGGGGATCTTAATGAGCAGTTCTTC.

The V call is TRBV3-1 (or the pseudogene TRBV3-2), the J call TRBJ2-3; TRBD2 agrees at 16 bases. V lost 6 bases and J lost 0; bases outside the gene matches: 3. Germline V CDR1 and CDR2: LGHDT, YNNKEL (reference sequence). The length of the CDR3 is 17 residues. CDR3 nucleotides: TGTGCCAGCAGGGGACTAGCGGGGGGGGGTAGCACAGATACGCAGTATTTT. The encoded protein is CASRGLAGGGSTDTQYF.

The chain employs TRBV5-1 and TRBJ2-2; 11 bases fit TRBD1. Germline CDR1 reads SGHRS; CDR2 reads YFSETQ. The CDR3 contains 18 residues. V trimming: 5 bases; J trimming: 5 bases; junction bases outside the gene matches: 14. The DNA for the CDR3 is TGCGCCAGCAGTTGGAACGCGGGACAGGGGGATGTTACCGGGGAGCTGTTTTTT. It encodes CASSWNAGQGDVTGELFF.